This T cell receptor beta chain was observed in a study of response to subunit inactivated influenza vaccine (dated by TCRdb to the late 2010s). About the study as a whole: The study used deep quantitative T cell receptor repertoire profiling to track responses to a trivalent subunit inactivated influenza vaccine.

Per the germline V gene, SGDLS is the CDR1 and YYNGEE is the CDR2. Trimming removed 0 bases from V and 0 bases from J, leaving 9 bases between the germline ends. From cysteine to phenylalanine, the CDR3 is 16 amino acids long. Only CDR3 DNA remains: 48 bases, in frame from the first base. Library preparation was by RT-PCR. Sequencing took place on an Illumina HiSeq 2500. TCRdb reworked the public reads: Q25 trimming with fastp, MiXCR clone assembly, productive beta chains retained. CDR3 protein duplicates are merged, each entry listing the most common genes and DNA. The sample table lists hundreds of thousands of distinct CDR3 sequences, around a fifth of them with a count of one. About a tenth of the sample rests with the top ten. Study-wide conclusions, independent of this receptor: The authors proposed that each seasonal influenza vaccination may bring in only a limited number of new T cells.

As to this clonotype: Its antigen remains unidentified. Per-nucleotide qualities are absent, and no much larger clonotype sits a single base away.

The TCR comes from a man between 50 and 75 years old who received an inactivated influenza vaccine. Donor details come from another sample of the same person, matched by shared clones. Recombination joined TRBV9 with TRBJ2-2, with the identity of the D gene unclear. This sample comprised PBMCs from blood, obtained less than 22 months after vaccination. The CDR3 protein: CASSVAAVANTGELFF. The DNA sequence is TGTGCCAGCAGCGTAGCCGCGGTCGCGAACACCGGGGAGCTGTTTTTT. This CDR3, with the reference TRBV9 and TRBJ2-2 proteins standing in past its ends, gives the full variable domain DSGVTQTPKHLITATGQRVTLRCSPRSGDLSVYWYQQSLDQGLQFLIQYYNGEERAKGNILERFSAQQFPDLHSELNLSSLELGDSALYFCASSVAAVANTGELFFGEGSRLTVL.